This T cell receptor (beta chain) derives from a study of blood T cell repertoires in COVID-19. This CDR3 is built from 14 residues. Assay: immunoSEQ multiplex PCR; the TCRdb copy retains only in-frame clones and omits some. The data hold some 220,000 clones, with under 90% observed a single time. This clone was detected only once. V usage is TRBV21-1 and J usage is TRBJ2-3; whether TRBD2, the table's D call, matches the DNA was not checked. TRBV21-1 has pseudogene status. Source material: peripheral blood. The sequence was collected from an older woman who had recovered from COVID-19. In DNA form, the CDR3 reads TGTGCCAGCGGGACTCCGAGCGCCACAGATACGCAGTATTTT. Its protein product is CASGTPSATDTQYF.